One and the same sample provided the 15 T cell receptor beta chains below, sequenced in a study of response to subunit inactivated influenza vaccine. A single record per CDR3 protein comes from TCRdb applying MiXCR to the RT-PCR reads. The sample carries approximately 500,000 distinct CDR3 sequences, approximately 13% recorded once. The sequencing here drew on PBMCs from blood, taken roughly 48 days after vaccination. The receptor source for this set is a man in his fifties who received an inactivated influenza vaccine.

The sample holds a few counts of this clonotype. The V gene is TRBV18, the J gene TRBJ1-1; a possible D gene is TRBD1 (6 bases). The CDR3 runs 14 residues. Trimming removed 1 base at V and 0 bases at J, with 6 bases between. Germline values: CDR1 KGHSH, CDR2 LQKENI. The CDR3 DNA is TGTGCCAGCTCACCACGGGACATGAACACTGAAGCTTTCTTT. Translation gives CASSPRDMNTEAFF.

This clonotype has a count of ten or more. The rearrangement links TRBV6-1 to TRBJ2-3; D may be TRBD2 (5 bases). The CDR3 contains 13 residues. Trimming removed 6 bases at V and 0 bases at J, with 7 bases between. In germline, CDR1 is MNHNS, CDR2 SASEGT. The CDR3, as DNA: TGTGCCAGCAGAGCGGCAAGCACAGATACGCAGTATTTT. It codes for CASRAASTDTQYF.

This clonotype was seen at least ten times. The rearrangement links TRBV5-1 to TRBJ2-5; 8 bases map to TRBD2. The junction had 2 bases not matched to a gene; V was cut back by 5 bases and J by 5 bases. The germline gives CDR1 SGHRS, CDR2 YFSETQ. There are 12 residues in the CDR3. The CDR3 DNA reads as TGCGCCAGCAGAGCGGGGGTGGAGACCCAGTACTTC. Translated: CASRAGVETQYF.

The V and J genes are TRBV5-1 and TRBJ2-1, with TRBD2 matching 8 bases. Trimming at V came to 0 bases and at J to 0 bases, leaving 2 bases not matched to a gene. The germline CDR1 and CDR2 sequences are SGHRS and YFSETQ. CDR3 length: 16 residues. The CDR3 DNA is TGCGCCAGCAGCTTGGGTAGCGGGGCCTCCTACAATGAGCAGTTCTTC. This codes for CASSLGSGASYNEQFF. The full variable domain, completed using reference TRBV5-1 and TRBJ2-1, is KAGVTQTPRYLIKTRGQQVTLSCSPISGHRSVSWYQQTPGQGLQFLFEYFSETQRNKGNFPGRFSGRQFSNSRSEMNVSTLELGDSALYLCASSLGSGASYNEQFFGPGTRLTVL.

In this sample, this clonotype turned up a few times. The chain recombines TRBV5-1 with TRBJ2-1, with 10 bases matching TRBD1. J was trimmed by 6 bases and V by 0 bases; bases with no gene match: 9. The CDR3 is made up of 17 amino acids. The germline gives CDR1 SGHRS, CDR2 YFSETQ. DNA of the CDR3: TGCGCCAGCAGCTTGGTGGGAAGGGGACAGGGGCTCAATGAGCAGTTCTTC. This sequence encodes CASSLVGRGQGLNEQFF.

V usage is TRBV3-1 and J usage is TRBJ2-1; 10 nucleotides align to TRBD2. This CDR3 has 15 amino acids. Germline lookup yields CDR1 LGHDT and CDR2 YNNKEL (reference sequence). V lost 7 bases to trimming and J lost 8 bases; unmatched junction nucleotides: 11. The CDR3 here is CASMKGIAGGDEQFF. The CDR3 DNA is TGTGCCAGCATGAAGGGAATAGCGGGGGGCGATGAGCAGTTCTTC.

The table lists this clonotype with a few counts. The V gene is TRBV24-1, the J gene TRBJ2-1, with 11 bases that match TRBD1. CDR3 length equals 15 residues. The germline gives CDR1 KGHDR, CDR2 SFDVKD. With V trimmed by 7 bases and J by 10 bases, 11 bases remained unmatched. CDR3 amino acids: CATSAGTGGADEQFF. The CDR3 nucleotides read TGTGCCACCAGCGCTGGGACAGGGGGGGCGGACGAGCAGTTCTTC.

The chain carries TRBV27 and TRBJ2-7; tentative D call: TRBD2 (5 bases). Between the trimmed V and J ends, which lost 3 bases and 1 base, there was a span of 10 bases. The germline gives CDR1 MNHEY, CDR2 SMNVEV (reference sequence). The CDR3 extends over 14 amino acids. The DNA for the CDR3 is TGTGCCAGCAGTTTTTCTAGCTTATCCTACGAGCAGTACTTC. Translating it yields CASSFSSLSYEQYF.

This clonotype was seen a handful of times. V and J are TRBV18 and TRBJ2-3, with D possibly TRBD2 on 5 matching bases. The CDR3 extends over 16 amino acids. V gave up 2 bases and J gave up 0 bases, with 12 bases separating them. CDR1 KGHSH and CDR2 LQKENI come from the germline V gene. Here the CDR3 DNA reads TGTGCCAGCTCACCAGAGGACTTATCTAGCACAGATACGCAGTATTTT. Its translation: CASSPEDLSSTDTQYF.

The V and J genes are TRBV7-2 and TRBJ2-7; perhaps TRBD2 as D (6 bases). The germline V gene encodes CDR1 SGHTA and CDR2 FQGNSA. Deletions cut 0 bases from V and 2 bases from J, with 11 bases between. The CDR3 length is 15 residues. This CDR3 is CASSLAPLATYEQYF. CDR3 nucleotide sequence: TGTGCCAGCAGCTTAGCCCCGCTAGCGACCTACGAGCAGTACTTC.

This clonotype was seen a few times. The chain couples TRBV29-1 to TRBJ1-1; D remains unclear. CDR3 size: 12 residues. In germline, CDR1 is SQVTM, CDR2 ANQGSEA. Trimming removed 8 bases from V and 2 bases from J, with 12 bases in between. Here the CDR3 DNA reads TGCAGCACGAACAGCTACAACACTGAAGCTTTCTTT. Protein: CSTNSYNTEAFF.

This clonotype turned up a few times. The chain combines TRBV6-5 with TRBJ2-2; D uncertain. The CDR3 contains 17 residues. The ends were cut back, 0 bases at V and 2 bases at J, with 13 bases in the middle. Germline values: CDR1 MNHEY, CDR2 SVGAGI. In DNA form, the CDR3 reads TGTGCCAGCAGTTACTCTAACCAAAGGGTAAACACCGGGGAGCTGTTTTTT. This codes for CASSYSNQRVNTGELFF.

This clonotype was counted at least ten times. J is TRBJ2-7 and V is TRBV5-6; TRBD1 matches 8 bases. Trimming took 2 bases from V and 2 from J; bases not matched to a gene: 3. This CDR3 has 14 amino acids. In germline, CDR1 is SGHDT, CDR2 YYEEEE. The CDR3 loop reads CASSFGTGPYEQYF. DNA of the CDR3: TGTGCCAGCAGCTTTGGGACAGGTCCCTACGAGCAGTACTTC.

There are a few counts of this clonotype. V and J are TRBV29-1 and TRBJ2-7; the match to TRBD1 covers 7 bases. The CDR3 is made up of 14 amino acids. The J segment lost 2 bases and the V segment lost 4 bases, leaving 8 bases of the junction unmatched. Germline CDR1 is SQVTM and CDR2 is ANQGSEA. The CDR3 nucleotides read TGCAGCGTTGCTTCGGACAGGCGACCCTACGAGCAGTACTTC. This gives the protein CSVASDRRPYEQYF.

This sequence joins TRBV24-1 and TRBJ2-7; no definite D call. Trimming removed 3 bases from V and 3 bases from J, with 8 bases in between. The CDR3 is 13 amino acids. CDR1 is KGHDR and CDR2 is SFDVKD in the germline V gene. CDR3 loop: CATSDIVFYEQYF. The CDR3 DNA sequence: TGTGCCACCAGTGATATCGTCTTCTACGAGCAGTACTTC.